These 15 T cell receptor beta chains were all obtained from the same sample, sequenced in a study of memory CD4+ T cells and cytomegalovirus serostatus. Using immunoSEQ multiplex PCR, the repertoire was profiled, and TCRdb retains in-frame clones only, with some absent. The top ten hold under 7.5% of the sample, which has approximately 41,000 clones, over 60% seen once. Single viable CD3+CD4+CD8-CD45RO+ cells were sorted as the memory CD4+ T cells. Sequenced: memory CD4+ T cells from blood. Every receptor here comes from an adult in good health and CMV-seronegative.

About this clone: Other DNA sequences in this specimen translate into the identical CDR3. DNA of the CDR3: TGTGCCAGCAGCTTAAATTCCTACAATGAGCAGTTCTTC. This codes for CASSLNSYNEQFF. J is TRBJ2-1 and V is TRBV7-3; no clear D gene. This CDR3 is built from 13 residues. The V gene's germline CDR1 is SGHTA and CDR2 FQGTGA. Trimming pared 1 base from V and 1 base from J, leaving 2 bases between.

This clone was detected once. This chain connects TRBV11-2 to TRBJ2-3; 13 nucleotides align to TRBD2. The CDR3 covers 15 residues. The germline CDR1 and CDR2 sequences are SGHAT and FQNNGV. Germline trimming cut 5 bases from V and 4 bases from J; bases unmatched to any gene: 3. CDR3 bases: TGTGCCAGCAGCGTACTAGCGGGAGGGCCAGATACGCAGTATTTT. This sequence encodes CASSVLAGGPDTQYF.

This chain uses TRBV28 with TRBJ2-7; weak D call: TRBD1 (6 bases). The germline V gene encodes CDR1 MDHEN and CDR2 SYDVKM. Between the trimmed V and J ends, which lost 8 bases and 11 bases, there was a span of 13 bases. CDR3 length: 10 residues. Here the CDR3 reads CASGPGTKYF. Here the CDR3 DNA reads TGTGCCAGCGGCCCCGGGACAAAGTACTTC.

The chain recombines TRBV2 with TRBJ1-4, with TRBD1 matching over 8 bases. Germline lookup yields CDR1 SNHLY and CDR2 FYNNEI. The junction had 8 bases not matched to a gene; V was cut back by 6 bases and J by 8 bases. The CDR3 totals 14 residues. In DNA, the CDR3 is TGTGCCAGCAGAGGCAGGGGGCTTGGGGAAAAACTGTTTTTT. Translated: CASRGRGLGEKLFF.

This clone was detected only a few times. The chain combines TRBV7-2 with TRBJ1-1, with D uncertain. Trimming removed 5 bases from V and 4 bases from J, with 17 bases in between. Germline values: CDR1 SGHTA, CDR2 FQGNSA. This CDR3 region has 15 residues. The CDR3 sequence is CASSPGWGGITEAFF. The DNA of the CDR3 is TGTGCCAGCAGCCCGGGGTGGGGAGGGATCACTGAAGCTTTCTTT.

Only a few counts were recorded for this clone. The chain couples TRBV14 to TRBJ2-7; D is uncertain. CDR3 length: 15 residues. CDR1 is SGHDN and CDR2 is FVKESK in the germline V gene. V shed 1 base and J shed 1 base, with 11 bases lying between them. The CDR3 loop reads CASSQGALRSYEQYF. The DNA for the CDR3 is TGTGCCAGCAGCCAAGGGGCCCTAAGATCCTACGAGCAGTACTTC.

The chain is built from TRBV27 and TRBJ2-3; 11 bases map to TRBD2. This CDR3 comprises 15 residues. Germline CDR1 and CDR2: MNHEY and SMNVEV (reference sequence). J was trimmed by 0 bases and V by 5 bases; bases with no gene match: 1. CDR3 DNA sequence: TGTGCCAGCAGTCGACTAGCGGGGAGCACAGATACGCAGTATTTT. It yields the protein CASSRLAGSTDTQYF.

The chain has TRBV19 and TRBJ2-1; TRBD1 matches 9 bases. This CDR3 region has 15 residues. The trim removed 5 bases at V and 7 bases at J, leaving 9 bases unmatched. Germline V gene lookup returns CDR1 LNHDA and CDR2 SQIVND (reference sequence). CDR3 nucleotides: TGTGCCAGTAGTGCCCGGGACAGGGCGGGGAATGAGCAGTTCTTC. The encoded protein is CASSARDRAGNEQFF.

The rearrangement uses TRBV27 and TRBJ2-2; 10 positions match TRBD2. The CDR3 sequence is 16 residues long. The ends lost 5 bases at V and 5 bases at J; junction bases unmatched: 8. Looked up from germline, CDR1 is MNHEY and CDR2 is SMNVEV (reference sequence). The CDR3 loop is CASSTRISGRTGELFF. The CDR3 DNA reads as TGTGCCAGCAGTACGCGGATTAGCGGGAGGACCGGGGAGCTGTTTTTT.

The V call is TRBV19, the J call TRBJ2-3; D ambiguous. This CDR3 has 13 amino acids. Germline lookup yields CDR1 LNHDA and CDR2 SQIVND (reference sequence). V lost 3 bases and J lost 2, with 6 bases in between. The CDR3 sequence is CASSMVDTDTQYF. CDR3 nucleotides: TGTGCCAGTAGTATGGTAGACACAGATACGCAGTATTTT.

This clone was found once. As DNA, the CDR3 is TGTGCCAGCAATAGATGGGAAGCAGATACGCAGTATTTT. Residues: CASNRWEADTQYF. The V call is TRBV6-1, the J call TRBJ2-3, with D uncertain. This CDR3 region has 13 residues. V lost 7 bases and J lost 4, with 12 bases in between. Germline CDR1 MNHNS, CDR2 SASEGT.

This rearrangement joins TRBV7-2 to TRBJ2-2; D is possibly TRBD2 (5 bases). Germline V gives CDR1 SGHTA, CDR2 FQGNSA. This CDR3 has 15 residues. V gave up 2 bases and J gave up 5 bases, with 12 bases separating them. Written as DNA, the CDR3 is TGTGCCAGCAGCTTATGGACGGGCGGGACCGGGGAGCTGTTTTTT. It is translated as CASSLWTGGTGELFF.

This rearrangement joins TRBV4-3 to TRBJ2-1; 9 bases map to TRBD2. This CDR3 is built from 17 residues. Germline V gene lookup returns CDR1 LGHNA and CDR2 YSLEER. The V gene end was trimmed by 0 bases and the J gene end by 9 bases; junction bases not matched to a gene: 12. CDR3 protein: CASSQDGVGTSLPEQFF. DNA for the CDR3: TGCGCCAGCAGCCAAGATGGGGTAGGGACTAGCTTGCCTGAGCAGTTCTTC.

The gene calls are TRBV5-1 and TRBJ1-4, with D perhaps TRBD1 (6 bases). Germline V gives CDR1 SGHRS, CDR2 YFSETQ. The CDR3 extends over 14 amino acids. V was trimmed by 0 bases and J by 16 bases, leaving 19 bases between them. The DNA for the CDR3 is TGCGCCAGCAGCTTGGAGGGGGACCGCGGGGTTTGGTTTTTT. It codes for CASSLEGDRGVWFF. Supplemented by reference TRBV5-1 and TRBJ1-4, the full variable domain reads KAGVTQTPRYLIKTRGQQVTLSCSPISGHRSVSWYQQTPGQGLQFLFEYFSETQRNKGNFPGRFSGRQFSNSRSEMNVSTLELGDSALYLCASSLEGDRGVWFFGSGTQLSVL.

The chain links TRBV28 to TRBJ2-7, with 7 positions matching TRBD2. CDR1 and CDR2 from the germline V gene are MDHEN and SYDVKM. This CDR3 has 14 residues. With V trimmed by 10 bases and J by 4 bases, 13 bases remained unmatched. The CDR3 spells CAIIPAGVRYEQYF. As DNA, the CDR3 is TGTGCCATCATTCCGGCGGGAGTCAGGTACGAGCAGTACTTC. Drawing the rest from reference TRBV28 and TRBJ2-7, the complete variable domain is DVKVTQSSRYLVKRTGEKVFLECVQDMDHENMFWYRQDPGLGLRLIYFSYDVKMKEKGDIPEGYSVSREKKERFSLILESASTNQTSMYLCAIIPAGVRYEQYFGPGTRLTVT.